These 32 T cell receptor beta chains came from one sample sequenced in a study of blood T cells in healthy people across ages. Primers used in a second PCR of roughly 6 to 11 cycles were a sample-barcoded 5' primer and a J-beta primer mix. TCRdb recomputed calls from the 5' RACE reads with MiXCR, one row per CDR3 protein. The table includes 1.6 million or so distinct CDR3 sequences, roughly a third detected once. The sequencing sample was made of blood. All receptors derive from a young woman in good health.

This chain joins TRBV3-1 and TRBJ1-4; no clear D. Germline CDR1 reads LGHDT; CDR2 reads YNNKEL (reference sequence). V dropped 0 bases and J dropped 14 bases, with 16 bases sitting between them. There are 14 residues in the CDR3. The CDR3 region is CASSQESASGILFF. The CDR3 DNA is TGTGCCAGCAGCCAAGAATCCGCGTCGGGAATTCTGTTTTTT.

In this sample, this clonotype turned up once. The chain links TRBV7-3 to TRBJ2-1, with a tentative D call TRBD2 (7 bases). Germline CDR1 SGHTA, CDR2 FQGTGA. CDR3 size: 13 residues. V was shortened by 2 bases and J by 9 bases, with 11 bases between the two germline ends. The CDR3 DNA reads TGTGCCAGCAGCTTAGAGGGGGGGCTTGAGCAGTTCTTC. It yields the protein CASSLEGGLEQFF.

V and J are TRBV27 and TRBJ1-2; 8 bases are shared with TRBD1. CDR3 length: 16 amino acids. Germline CDR1 is MNHEY and CDR2 is SMNVEV (reference sequence). The trim removed 5 bases at V and 4 bases at J, leaving 12 bases unmatched. As DNA, the CDR3 is TGTGCCAGCAGTCCCGCCGACAGGGGAAGGAGCTATGGCTACACCTTC. Amino acids: CASSPADRGRSYGYTF.

The chain uses TRBV11-2 and TRBJ2-5; possibly TRBD2 for D (7 bases). Per germline, CDR1 SGHAT and CDR2 FQNNGV. Deletions cut 2 bases from V and 4 bases from J, with 14 bases between. This CDR3 spans 15 amino acids. This chain's CDR3 is CASSLTGGYGETQYF. CDR3 coding DNA: TGTGCCAGCAGCTTAACGGGGGGCTATGGAGAGACCCAGTACTTC.

This clonotype was picked up many times. This sequence joins TRBV7-2 and TRBJ1-2; no clear D. This CDR3 region has 14 residues. V was pared by 5 bases and J by 7 bases, with 17 bases between. Germline V gene lookup returns CDR1 SGHTA and CDR2 FQGNSA. CDR3 nucleotides: TGTGCCAGCAGCCCCCGGTCCAGAGGGATTGGCTACACCTTC. This codes for CASSPRSRGIGYTF.

A few counts support this clonotype. The chain uses TRBV20-1 and TRBJ2-5, with D tentatively TRBD2 (5 bases). CDR1 is DFQATT and CDR2 is SNEGSKA in the germline V gene (reference sequence). The V end lost 5 bases, the J end lost 5 bases, and 18 bases lay between the germline ends. The CDR3 spans 14 residues. The CDR3 spells CSAPNEGLGETQYF. CDR3 nucleotide sequence: TGCAGTGCTCCCAACGAGGGCCTGGGGGAGACCCAGTACTTC.

The chain links TRBV15 to TRBJ1-2, with a weak D call TRBD1 (6 bases). The V end was cut by 0 bases, the J end by 4 bases, with 9 bases between. The germline CDR1 and CDR2 sequences are LNHNV and YYDKDF (reference sequence). This CDR3 has 14 residues. The CDR3 nucleotides are TGTGCCACCAGCAGAGATCGAGGGGGCTATGGCTACACCTTC. Translating it yields CATSRDRGGYGYTF.

The chain is built from TRBV20-1 and TRBJ1-2; no reliable D call. CDR3 length: 19 residues. Germline V lookup: CDR1 DFQATT, CDR2 SNEGSKA (reference sequence). Trimming shortened V by 2 bases and J by 1 base, and 26 bases separated the two germline ends. CDR3 sequence: CSARIHNTWTRSLNYGYTF. CDR3 coding DNA: TGCAGTGCTAGAATACATAACACCTGGACCAGGAGTCTTAACTATGGCTACACCTTC.

The chain employs TRBV4-1 and TRBJ2-5; tentative D call: TRBD2 (5 bases). Per the germline V gene, CDR1 is MGHRA and CDR2 is YSYEKL. The CDR3 sequence is 14 residues long. V was pared by 1 base and J by 5 bases, with 11 bases between. The DNA for the CDR3 is TGCGCCAGCAGCCAAGCTCCCTCGGGGGAGACCCAGTACTTC. It is translated as CASSQAPSGETQYF.

V usage is TRBV6-6 and J usage is TRBJ2-7; TRBD1 matches 9 bases. CDR1 and CDR2 from the germline V gene are MNHNY and SVGAGI (reference sequence). The J segment lost 3 bases and the V segment lost 7 bases, leaving 10 bases of the junction unmatched. CDR3 length equals 15 residues. CDR3 sequence (DNA): TGTGCCAGCACCTACGGAGGGGGACAGGGCTACGAGCAGTACTTC. Protein product: CASTYGGGQGYEQYF.

The V gene is TRBV2, the J gene TRBJ2-1, with TRBD1 matching over 10 bases. CDR1 is SNHLY, CDR2 FYNNEI, per germline. The CDR3 has 14 residues. V dropped 10 bases and J dropped 10; count of bases not matched to a gene: 13. CDR3 sequence: CATAGTGAIGEQFF. The CDR3 DNA is TGTGCCACCGCCGGGACAGGGGCAATTGGGGAGCAGTTCTTC. The full variable domain, in which reference TRBV2 and TRBJ2-1 provide the parts outside the CDR3, is EPEVTQTPSHQVTQMGQEVILRCVPISNHLYFYWYRQILGQKVEFLVSFYNNEISEKSEIFDDQFSVERPDGSNFTLKIRSTKLEDSAMYFCATAGTGAIGEQFFGPGTRLTVL.

Remarks on this clonotype: The junction departs from germline at one end; a sequencing error may be responsible. The chain is built from TRBV3-1 and TRBJ1-1; D gene unclear. The CDR3 is made up of 14 amino acids. Germline assignment: CDR1 LGHDT and CDR2 YNNKEL (reference sequence). This CDR3 reads CTSSQDLENTEAFF. Here the CDR3 DNA reads TGTACCAGCAGCCAAGATCTCGAGAACACTGAAGCTTTCTTT.

The chain has TRBV20-1 and TRBJ1-1; possible D gene TRBD1, 5 bases. Deletions cut 0 bases from V and 5 bases from J, with 19 bases between. The CDR3 loop spans 16 amino acids. Germline values: CDR1 DFQATT, CDR2 SNEGSKA (reference sequence). The CDR3 region is CSARDLPGQGRTEAFF. Written as DNA, the CDR3 is TGCAGTGCTAGAGATTTACCCGGGCAGGGAAGGACTGAAGCTTTCTTT.

This clonotype was counted only a few times. The chain recombines TRBV3-1 with TRBJ2-7, with 9 nucleotides matching TRBD2. V trimming: 5 bases; J trimming: 4 bases; junction bases outside the gene matches: 24. This CDR3 is built from 20 residues. Germline V lookup: CDR1 LGHDT, CDR2 YNNKEL (reference sequence). CDR3 sequence (DNA): TGTGCCAGCAGCTCGCTAGGCCCTCAACGAGCGGGAGGAGCCGGATACGAGCAGTACTTC. The encoded protein is CASSSLGPQRAGGAGYEQYF.

The V call is TRBV30, the J call TRBJ2-1, with 9 nucleotides matching TRBD1. The CDR3 is 12 residues long. Germline V gives CDR1 GTSNPN, CDR2 SVGIG (reference sequence). The V and J ends lost 2 bases and 9 bases, in that order; junction bases with no gene match: 2. DNA for the CDR3: TGTGCCTGGAGTACAGGGGGCCTTGAGCAGTTCTTC. It codes for CAWSTGGLEQFF.

The rearrangement joins TRBV11-2 to TRBJ2-5; tentative D call: TRBD2 (5 bases). The V end lost 4 bases, the J end lost 4 bases, and 10 bases lay between the germline ends. Germline assignment: CDR1 SGHAT and CDR2 FQNNGV. This CDR3 is 13 amino acids long. CDR3 protein: CASSWETGETQYF. CDR3 bases: TGTGCCAGCAGCTGGGAGACGGGAGAGACCCAGTACTTC.

This clonotype was seen only a few times. The chain couples TRBV20-1 to TRBJ2-1; tentative D call: TRBD1 (5 bases). Trimming removed 0 bases from V and 5 bases from J, with 14 bases in between. Germline V gene lookup returns CDR1 DFQATT and CDR2 SNEGSKA (reference sequence). This CDR3 contains 15 residues. CDR3 in amino acids: CSARDHLRGHNEQFF. CDR3 DNA sequence: TGCAGTGCTAGAGATCATCTAAGGGGTCACAATGAGCAGTTCTTC.

The chain uses TRBV7-2 and TRBJ2-7, with TRBD2 matching over 9 bases. The CDR3 totals 15 residues. Losses at the gene ends were 7 bases for V and 7 bases for J; bases not matched to a gene: 14. CDR1 is SGHTA and CDR2 is FQGNSA in the germline V gene. In DNA form, the CDR3 reads TGTGCCAGCACCCCCCTAGGGCTAGCGGGGTGGGAGCAGTACTTC. Translating it yields CASTPLGLAGWEQYF.

This clonotype was recorded many times. J is TRBJ1-1 and V is TRBV20-1; no clear D gene. The germline V and J ends were trimmed by 4 bases and 0 bases, with 3 bases remaining between them. The CDR3 runs to 11 residues. CDR1 is DFQATT, CDR2 SNEGSKA, per germline (reference sequence). The CDR3 is CSAMLNTEAFF. CDR3 nucleotide sequence: TGCAGTGCTATGTTGAACACTGAAGCTTTCTTT.

This clonotype was seen a few times. The chain couples TRBV2 to TRBJ2-5; 12 bases are shared with TRBD2. After removal of 4 bases from V and 7 bases from J, the junction contained 7 bases not matched to a gene. Germline values: CDR1 SNHLY, CDR2 FYNNEI. The CDR3 is 15 residues long. CDR3: CASSGTSGGRGTQYF. As DNA, the CDR3 is TGTGCCAGCAGTGGAACTAGCGGGGGGAGGGGGACCCAGTACTTC.

The chain is built from TRBV20-1 and TRBJ2-2; the D gene could be TRBD1 or TRBD2 (5 bases each). Germline V gene data show CDR1 as DFQATT and CDR2 as SNEGSKA (reference sequence). Trimming took 5 bases from V and 6 from J, leaving 22 bases between them. The CDR3 contains 16 residues. CDR3 nucleotides: TGCAGTGCTTCGTCTTCTGGGGGAAGTGGGGCCGGGGAGCTGTTTTTT. It translates to CSASSSGGSGAGELFF.

The chain links TRBV7-2 to TRBJ2-7; D possibly matches TRBD1 or TRBD2 (5 bases each). V was clipped by 4 bases and J by 2 bases, with 21 bases between them. The CDR3 has 17 amino acids. Germline V CDR1 and CDR2: SGHTA, FQGNSA. CDR3 protein: CASSSLEPGTHTYEQYF. The DNA for the CDR3 is TGTGCCAGCAGCTCCCTGGAGCCCGGGACCCACACCTACGAGCAGTACTTC.

This chain links TRBV4-2 with TRBJ1-2; D is perhaps TRBD1 (6 bases). Germline CDR1 reads LGHNA; CDR2 reads YNFKEQ. CDR3 size: 14 residues. V was trimmed by 4 bases and J by 5 bases, leaving 14 bases between them. CDR3 sequence reads: CASSPLTGKYGYTF. The CDR3 DNA follows: TGTGCCAGCAGCCCCTTAACAGGGAAGTATGGCTACACCTTC.

This clonotype appeared a single time. The CDR3 is CASSSSPGTGFGEQYF. The CDR3 DNA is TGTGCCAGCAGCTCCAGTCCCGGGACAGGGTTCGGCGAGCAGTACTTC. The V and J genes are TRBV7-3 and TRBJ2-4; 9 bases fit TRBD1. The DNA end is a closer match to TRBJ2-7, so the J assignment may be wrong. Germline lookup yields CDR1 SGHTA and CDR2 FQGTGA. CDR3 size: 16 residues.

The chain joins TRBV24-1 to TRBJ2-3; no clear D. Germline loops: CDR1 KGHDR, CDR2 SFDVKD. This CDR3 is 12 amino acids long. V was trimmed by 2 bases and J by 5 bases, leaving 4 bases between them. The CDR3 bases are TGTGCCACCAGTGATTACCTAGATACGCAGTATTTT. This encodes CATSDYLDTQYF.

This clonotype turned up a few times. This chain joins TRBV7-9 and TRBJ2-5, with a possible D match to TRBD1 (6 bases). This CDR3 is 18 amino acids long. V was clipped by 2 bases and J by 3 bases, with 22 bases between them. The V gene's germline CDR1 is SEHNR and CDR2 FQNEAQ (reference sequence). CDR3 region: CASSLPRTNREPKETQYF. The CDR3 DNA is TGTGCCAGCAGCTTACCACGGACGAACAGGGAACCTAAAGAGACCCAGTACTTC.

The J gene is TRBJ2-5, the V gene TRBV2, with no clear D. CDR3 size: 12 residues. Germline loops: CDR1 SNHLY, CDR2 FYNNEI. Trimming stripped 7 bases from V and 5 bases from J, with 11 bases between. The CDR3 bases are TGTGCCAGCATGCCTGATGGGGAGACCCAGTACTTC. Translation: CASMPDGETQYF.

The gene calls are TRBV11-2 and TRBJ2-7; D gene unclear. The assigned J gene may be wrong: the sequence end matches TRBJ2-5 better. The germline V gene has CDR1 SGHAT and CDR2 FQNNGV. This CDR3 region has 13 residues. The CDR3 sequence is CASGSRVRETQYF. The DNA of the CDR3 is TGTGCCAGCGGCTCTCGTGTCCGAGAGACCCAGTACTTC.

The CDR3 is CSVGPPGEQYF. Here the CDR3 DNA reads TGCAGTGTTGGACCGCCGGGGGAGCAGTACTTC. The chain uses TRBV20-1 and TRBJ2-5; TRBD2 might be the D (6 bases). Germline values: CDR1 DFQATT, CDR2 SNEGSKA (reference sequence). V was trimmed by 7 bases and J by 11 bases, leaving 17 bases between them. The CDR3 is 11 amino acids.

The DNA of the CDR3 is TGTGCCAGCAGTCTTTCAGGGGTTACGGAGACCCAGTACTTC. Translating it yields CASSLSGVTETQYF. The J gene is TRBJ2-5, the V gene TRBV12-3 or TRBV12-4, with a possible D match to TRBD1 (6 bases). The V end was cut by 5 bases, the J end by 5 bases, with 15 bases between. This CDR3 has 14 amino acids.

This clonotype was observed a handful of times. The chain is built from TRBV2 and TRBJ2-3; perhaps TRBD2 as D (6 bases). This CDR3 contains 12 residues. The V end lost 7 bases, the J end lost 4 bases, and 9 bases lay between the germline ends. Germline CDR1 and CDR2: SNHLY and FYNNEI. The chain's CDR3 is CASTRDPDTQYF. For the CDR3, the DNA is TGTGCCAGCACGCGGGATCCAGATACGCAGTATTTT.

This clonotype occurred a few times. The gene calls are TRBV6-5 and TRBJ1-2; D unresolved. Trimming shortened V by 5 bases and J by 5 bases, and 12 bases separated the two germline ends. The germline CDR1 and CDR2 sequences are MNHEY and SVGAGI. CDR3 size: 13 residues. The DNA of the CDR3 is TGTGCCAGCAGTGCGGCGTTGGCGTATGGCTACACCTTC. It is translated as CASSAALAYGYTF.